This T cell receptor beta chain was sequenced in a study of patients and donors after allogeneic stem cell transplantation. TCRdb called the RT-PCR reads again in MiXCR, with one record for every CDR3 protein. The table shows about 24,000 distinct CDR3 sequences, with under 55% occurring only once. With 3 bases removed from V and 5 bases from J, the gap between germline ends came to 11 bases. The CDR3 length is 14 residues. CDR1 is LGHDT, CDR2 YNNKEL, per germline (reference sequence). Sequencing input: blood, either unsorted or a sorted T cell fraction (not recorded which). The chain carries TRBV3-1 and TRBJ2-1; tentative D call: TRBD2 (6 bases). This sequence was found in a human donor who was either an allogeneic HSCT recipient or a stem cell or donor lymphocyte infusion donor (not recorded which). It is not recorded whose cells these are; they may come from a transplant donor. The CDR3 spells CASSQRGKDNEQFF. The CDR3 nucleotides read TGTGCCAGCAGCCAGCGGGGAAAAGACAATGAGCAGTTCTTC.